This T cell receptor (beta chain) appears in the sequencing data of a study of T cell repertoires in cytomegalovirus infection. Across the whole study: Public signatures in TCR beta pointed to CMV infection and matching HLA type. Whole-study findings and limits: People with CMV and the relevant HLA were identified by cumulative public TCR beta family frequency.

This clonotype has a handful of counts. Antigen unknown. Each CDR3 protein is one row after TCRdb ran MiXCR on the reads. The table lists some 130,000 distinct CDR3 sequences, more than 20% of them singletons. The germline V gene encodes CDR1 MGHRA and CDR2 YSYEKL. There are 15 residues in the CDR3. V lost 2 bases to trimming and J lost 7 bases; unmatched junction nucleotides: 7. The TCR originated in a human donor in good health (CMV status not recorded). Some clones in this sample may be carry-over from other donors' samples. This sequence joins TRBV4-1 and TRBJ1-2, with 10 positions matching TRBD1. Sequenced: PBMCs, sequenced either directly or after in vitro stimulation (not recorded which). The CDR3 here is CASSQSGTGVFGYTF. The CDR3, as DNA: TGCGCCAGCAGCCAATCCGGGACAGGGGTTTTTGGCTACACCTTC.